What follows describes a single T cell receptor (beta chain). This record comes from a study of blood T cell repertoires in COVID-19. The repertoire was sequenced with immunoSEQ multiplex PCR; TCRdb's copy has only in-frame clones and lacks some. The table records about 390,000 clones, 87% of them present only once. Germline CDR1 reads SGHRS; CDR2 reads YFSETQ. With V trimmed by 4 bases and J by 3 bases, 7 bases remained unmatched. The CDR3 runs to 15 residues. Sequenced input: peripheral blood. The sequence derives from a woman in her sixties or seventies with COVID-19, enrolled during active disease. The gene calls are TRBV5-1 and TRBJ2-7, with 10 bases lining up with TRBD1. The CDR3 DNA reads TGCGCCAGCAGCCCCATGGGACAGGGGTACTACGAGCAGTACTTC. Its protein is CASSPMGQGYYEQYF.